These 22 T cell receptor beta chains came from one sample sequenced in a study of T-cell memory formation after mild COVID-19. One entry per CDR3 protein results from TCRdb running MiXCR on the 5' RACE reads. The top ten clones hold less than 30% of a sample with about 140,000 distinct CDR3 sequences, 14% of them seen once. The material sequenced was PBMCs or a T cell subset sorted from them (not recorded which). Receptors were obtained from an adult woman who had mild COVID-19 (a few samples of this study predate the infection). Cell type and time point are not known.

The CDR3 spells CASSQSGTPTDTQYF. In DNA form, the CDR3 reads TGCGCCAGCAGCCAATCTGGTACCCCCACAGATACGCAGTATTTT. V and J are TRBV4-3 and TRBJ2-3; D is uncertain. The CDR3 length is 15 residues. The V end lost 2 bases, the J end lost 2 bases, and 11 bases lay between the germline ends. Germline assignment: CDR1 LGHNA and CDR2 YSLEER.

This clonotype was counted between two and nine times. V and J are TRBV27 and TRBJ2-7; 8 bases fit TRBD1. V lost 5 bases, J lost 2 bases, and 5 bases stayed unmatched. From germline, CDR1 is MNHEY and CDR2 SMNVEV (reference sequence). The CDR3 contains 14 residues. Written as DNA, the CDR3 is TGTGCCAGCAGTCGGCGGACAGGGCCCTACGAGCAGTACTTC. Translation gives CASSRRTGPYEQYF.

This clonotype has more than one count but fewer than ten. The chain combines TRBV20-1 with TRBJ1-5; 9 bases are shared with TRBD1. Germline V CDR1 and CDR2: DFQATT, SNEGSKA (reference sequence). With V trimmed by 3 bases and J by 3 bases, 6 bases remained unmatched. The CDR3 totals 15 residues. The CDR3 loop is CSARGQGAINQPQHF. The CDR3 DNA is TGCAGTGCTAGGGGACAGGGAGCGATCAATCAGCCCCAGCATTTT.

Notes on this clonotype: The junction does not match germline at one end; this may be a read error. This sequence joins TRBV7-9 and TRBJ2-1, with 10 bases aligning to TRBD1. Germline lookup yields CDR1 SEHNR and CDR2 FQNEAQ (reference sequence). This CDR3 is 15 amino acids long. CDR3 residues: CASSLAGTGDNEQFF. The CDR3 DNA is TGTGCCAGCAGCCTAGCCGGGACAGGGGACAATGAGCAGTTCTTC.

This clonotype was picked up a small number of times. The chain uses TRBV20-1 and TRBJ2-1, with D possibly being TRBD2 (6 bases). The V end lost 7 bases, the J end lost 4 bases, and 14 bases lay between the germline ends. Germline V gene lookup returns CDR1 DFQATT and CDR2 SNEGSKA (reference sequence). The CDR3 consists of 13 residues. CDR3 nucleotides: TGCAGTGTGGGGGGAGTTGCTTACAATGAGCAGTTCTTC. This encodes CSVGGVAYNEQFF.

This rearrangement joins TRBV7-9 to TRBJ2-7; D is possibly TRBD2 (5 bases). Germline CDR1 is SEHNR and CDR2 is FQNEAQ (reference sequence). This CDR3 has 13 residues. Trimming left V 5 bases short and J 4 bases short, with 12 bases between. CDR3 residues: CASSPKDYYEQYF. Here the CDR3 DNA reads TGTGCCAGCAGCCCCAAAGACTATTACGAGCAGTACTTC.

This chain connects TRBV20-1 to TRBJ2-7; D possibly corresponds to TRBD2 (5 bases). Germline V gene lookup returns CDR1 DFQATT and CDR2 SNEGSKA (reference sequence). The CDR3 is made up of 13 amino acids. The V gene lost 2 bases and the J gene lost 0 bases, with 8 bases spanning the gap. The CDR3 region is CSARTGSSYEQYF. CDR3 nucleotide sequence: TGCAGTGCTAGAACGGGATCCTCCTACGAGCAGTACTTC.

This clonotype was seen more than once but under ten times. The chain uses TRBV11-2 and TRBJ2-7, with 8 bases that match TRBD2. After removal of 1 base from V and 2 bases from J, the junction contained 4 bases not matched to a gene. From germline, CDR1 is SGHAT and CDR2 FQNNGV. CDR3 length: 15 amino acids. The CDR3 here is CASSLGAGRAYEQYF. CDR3 nucleotide sequence: TGTGCCAGCAGCTTAGGGGCCGGGAGGGCCTACGAGCAGTACTTC. Filled out from reference TRBV11-2 and TRBJ2-7, the complete variable domain reads EAGVAQSPRYKIIEKRQSVAFWCNPISGHATLYWYQQILGQGPKLLIQFQNNGVVDDSQLPKDRFSAERLKGVDSTLKIQPAKLEDSAVYLCASSLGAGRAYEQYFGPGTRLTVT.

This clonotype occurred a few times. The gene calls are TRBV4-3 and TRBJ1-4, with unresolved D. The CDR3 runs 17 residues. The germline V and J ends were trimmed by 0 bases and 8 bases, with 19 bases remaining between them. The germline CDR1 and CDR2 sequences are LGHNA and YSLEER. In nucleotides, the CDR3 is TGCGCCAGCAGCCAAGATCGGGCGGATTCGAGAAGGGAAAAACTGTTTTTT. It codes for CASSQDRADSRREKLFF.

The chain joins TRBV5-5 to TRBJ2-6, with D possibly matching TRBD1 (5 bases). Trimming stripped 0 bases from V and 4 bases from J, with 8 bases between. CDR1 and CDR2 (germline): SGHKS, YYEKEE (reference sequence). The CDR3 is made up of 15 amino acids. CDR3 coding DNA: TGTGCCAGCAGCTTGGCCAGGGCAGGGGCCAACGTCCTGACTTTC. As protein: CASSLARAGANVLTF.

The rearrangement uses TRBV25-1 and TRBJ1-6, with D perhaps matching TRBD1 (6 bases). CDR1 and CDR2 (germline): MGHDK, SYGVNS. This CDR3 spans 14 amino acids. Between the trimmed V and J ends, which lost 4 bases and 8 bases, there was a span of 12 bases. The CDR3 nucleotides are TGTGCCAGCAGTGGGACAGACCCATATTCACCCCTCCACTTT. This gives the protein CASSGTDPYSPLHF.

In its sample, this clonotype was seen a few times. The rearrangement uses TRBV28 and TRBJ2-5, with D perhaps TRBD2 (5 bases). Trimming took 6 bases from V and 1 from J, leaving 12 bases between them. Germline V gene sequence: CDR1 MDHEN, CDR2 SYDVKM. The CDR3 is made up of 14 amino acids. CDR3 bases: TGTGCCAGCAGCACGACGGGGTCCCAAGAGACCCAGTACTTC. Translation gives CASSTTGSQETQYF. The full variable domain, completed using reference TRBV28 and TRBJ2-5, is DVKVTQSSRYLVKRTGEKVFLECVQDMDHENMFWYRQDPGLGLRLIYFSYDVKMKEKGDIPEGYSVSREKKERFSLILESASTNQTSMYLCASSTTGSQETQYFGPGTRLLVL.

This sequence joins TRBV15 and TRBJ2-7, with 7 bases fitting TRBD2. CDR1 LNHNV and CDR2 YYDKDF come from the germline V gene (reference sequence). Trimming removed 0 bases from V and 3 bases from J; junction bases left unmatched: 5. The CDR3 contains 15 residues. CDR3 residues: CATSRDLGGSYEQYF. DNA of the CDR3: TGTGCCACCAGCAGAGACTTGGGGGGGAGCTACGAGCAGTACTTC.

This clonotype was seen a handful of times. The gene calls are TRBV29-1 and TRBJ2-7; 11 nucleotides agree with TRBD1. The length of the CDR3 is 14 residues. V gave up 4 bases and J gave up 4 bases; unmatched junction bases: 6. The V gene's germline CDR1 is SQVTM and CDR2 ANQGSEA. CDR3 DNA sequence: TGCAGCGTTGTCTTCGGGACAGGGGGGTACGAGCAGTACTTC. Translated: CSVVFGTGGYEQYF.

This clonotype has more than one count but fewer than ten. The chain employs TRBV12-3 or TRBV12-4 and TRBJ2-2; D gene uncertain. The CDR3 is 15 residues long. The V and J ends lost 3 bases and 0 bases respectively, with 8 bases between them. The CDR3 reads CASSLGNANTGELFF. The DNA of the CDR3 is TGTGCCAGCAGTTTGGGCAACGCGAACACCGGGGAGCTGTTTTTT.

This chain connects TRBV20-1 to TRBJ2-7; 14 positions agree with TRBD2. The CDR3 has 19 amino acids. The ends lost 3 bases at V and 5 bases at J; junction bases unmatched: 18. The germline V gene encodes CDR1 DFQATT and CDR2 SNEGSKA (reference sequence). The CDR3 nucleotides are TGCAGTGCTAGGGCTAGACCGGGACTAGCGGGAGTTATGAAAGACGAGCAGTACTTC. Amino acids: CSARARPGLAGVMKDEQYF.

This CDR3 reads CASSGGYGANVLTF. The CDR3 nucleotides read TGTGCCAGCAGCGGGGGATATGGGGCCAACGTCCTGACTTTC. The chain links TRBV3-1 to TRBJ2-6; D may correspond to TRBD1 or TRBD2 (5 bases each). The germline CDR1 and CDR2 sequences are LGHDT and YNNKEL (reference sequence). The CDR3 is 14 residues long. V lost 5 bases, J lost 3 bases, and 8 bases lay in between.

This clonotype was counted only a few times. V usage is TRBV5-5 and J usage is TRBJ2-3; D is uncertain. Trimming took off 2 bases at V and 2 bases at J, with 9 bases between the two ends. This CDR3 has 14 amino acids. The germline CDR1 and CDR2 sequences are SGHKS and YYEKEE (reference sequence). The CDR3 loop is CASSLVQTTDTQYF. The CDR3 DNA follows: TGTGCCAGCAGCTTAGTACAGACCACAGATACGCAGTATTTT.

The gene calls are TRBV4-1 and TRBJ2-5; D is possibly TRBD1 (5 bases). Germline lookup yields CDR1 MGHRA and CDR2 YSYEKL. V was clipped by 3 bases and J by 1 base, with 15 bases between them. CDR3 size: 16 residues. The CDR3 spells CASSQKTDEPQETQYF. The CDR3 region has the DNA TGCGCCAGCAGCCAGAAGACAGACGAGCCCCAAGAGACCCAGTACTTC.

In its sample, this clonotype was seen a few times. This sequence joins TRBV12-3 or TRBV12-4 and TRBJ2-5; D ambiguous. V dropped 2 bases and J dropped 5 bases, with 24 bases sitting between them. The CDR3 sequence is 18 residues long. CDR3 in amino acids: CASSLRGKVRWGAETQYF. DNA of the CDR3: TGTGCCAGCAGTTTACGCGGTAAAGTGAGGTGGGGTGCGGAGACCCAGTACTTC.

A remark on this clonotype: One junction end disagrees with the germline gene, perhaps due to a read error. The J gene is TRBJ2-1, the V gene TRBV30, with 9 bases identical to TRBD2. CDR1 GTSNPN and CDR2 SVGIG come from the germline V gene (reference sequence). The CDR3 extends over 21 amino acids. CDR3 nucleotides: TGTGCCTGGAGTGTAAGCGTTGTCTCTAGCGGGACAAGAACAATCTACAATGAGCAGTTATTC. It codes for CAWSVSVVSSGTRTIYNEQLF.

This clonotype was counted between two and nine times. This chain joins TRBV6-2 or TRBV6-3 and TRBJ2-7, with D hard to call. Germline CDR1 reads MNHEY; CDR2 reads SVGEGT. This CDR3 region has 14 residues. V was trimmed by 0 bases and J by 5 bases, leaving 11 bases between them. The CDR3 is CASSYSKSPHEQYF. The CDR3 nucleotides read TGTGCCAGCAGTTACTCGAAATCCCCTCACGAGCAGTACTTC.